This record looks at one T cell receptor (beta chain) sequence and its context. The sample belongs to a study of blood T cell repertoires in COVID-19. Study background: Specimens from acute and convalescent COVID-19 originated in the United States, Italy and Spain. In each case, the material was cDNA or gDNA derived from T cells, B-cell-depleted T cells, or PBMCs.

The CDR3 extends over 14 amino acids. Trimming left V 2 bases short and J 3 bases short, with 12 bases between. Germline CDR1 and CDR2: SGHRS and YFSETQ. Authors' processing steps: Nucleated cell counts were estimated from reference gene primer amplification. TCRdb's table, derived via immunoSEQ multiplex PCR, lists solely in-frame clones and lacks some. V, J and clone size reflect that table, while D and trimming were determined from the DNA. Here the sample spans more than 70,000 clones, over 75% being singletons. This TCR was recovered from a woman under 30 with acute or convalescent COVID-19. Specimen: peripheral blood. The V call is TRBV5-1, the J call TRBJ2-7; D call uncertain. The CDR3 coding sequence is TGCGCCAGCAGCTTAGCGCCTACCAACTACGAGCAGTACTTC. It codes for CASSLAPTNYEQYF.